This TCR beta chain was sequenced for a study of blood T cell repertoires in COVID-19. Study background: The United States, Italy and Spain supplied acute and convalescent COVID-19 samples.

This clone showed up just a few times. The trim removed 5 bases at V and 0 bases at J, leaving 4 bases unmatched. The CDR3 consists of 15 residues. Germline CDR1 is MNHEY and CDR2 is SVGAGI. Original methodology: Cell counts per sample came from amplifying reference gene primers. The data were produced by immunoSEQ multiplex PCR, yet TCRdb's version contains in-frame clones alone and is incomplete. Clonal size and the V and J genes are those of that table, whereas D and trimming came from the DNA. The sample holds about 200,000 clones, around 90% seen once. The sequencing sample was made of peripheral blood. The clonotype originates from a man aged 50-59 years with acute or convalescent COVID-19. This chain joins TRBV6-5 and TRBJ1-5; 7 positions match TRBD1. The chain's CDR3 is CASSPGQHSNQPQHF. CDR3 in DNA: TGTGCCAGCAGTCCGGGACAGCATAGCAATCAGCCCCAGCATTTT.